The 9 T cell receptor beta chains listed next were all sequenced from one sample in a study of cytomegalovirus exposure and HLA in healthy donors (dated by TCRdb to the late 2010s). Library creation used the immunoSEQ multiplex PCR assay. The multiplex PCR relied on a mix of 60 forward primers for TCR Vbeta segments and 13 reverse primers for TCR Jbeta segments. TCRdb took over this immuneACCESS table, retaining in-frame rearrangements with V and J assigned. Such tables are incomplete; in checked studies, under half of the missing clones stem from an unresolved V gene, and the remainder is unexplained. This sample holds just over 150,000 clones; 78% were observed only once. The top ten clones comprise roughly 3% of the sample. The sample consisted of PBMCs. The receptors here all came from a woman in her 40s in good health and CMV-seronegative.

The V gene is TRBV21-1, the J gene TRBJ2-7; no DNA check was done on the table's D call, TRBD1. TRBV21-1 is a listed pseudogene. The CDR3 length is 14 residues. CDR3 sequence reads: CASSTRDSSYEQYF. The CDR3 nucleotides are TGTGCCAGCAGCACCCGGGACAGTTCCTACGAGCAGTACTTC.

V and J are TRBV7-9 and TRBJ2-1; 7 bases line up with TRBD1. Per the germline V gene, CDR1 is SEHNR and CDR2 is FQNEAQ (reference sequence). The J segment lost 5 bases and the V segment lost 5 bases, leaving 9 bases of the junction unmatched. This CDR3 is 15 amino acids long. The CDR3, as DNA: TGTGCCAGCAGCCCTCACCGGGACAGCAACAATGAGCAGTTCTTC. Amino acids: CASSPHRDSNNEQFF.

The chain joins TRBV16 to TRBJ1-1; TRBD1 might be the D (6 bases). CDR1 and CDR2 from the germline V gene are KGHSY and FQNENV. This CDR3 has 15 amino acids. Trimming cost V 1 base and J 5 bases, with 14 bases left between them. The DNA of the CDR3 is TGTGCCAGCAGCCAATTCGGGCAGGGGCTTACTGAAGCTTTCTTT. Translating gives CASSQFGQGLTEAFF. The whole variable domain, filled in from reference TRBV16 and TRBJ1-1, reads GEEVAQTPKHLVRGEGQKAKLYCAPIKGHSYVFWYQQVLKNEFKFLISFQNENVFDETGMPKERFSAKCLPNSPCSLEIQATKLEDSAVYFCASSQFGQGLTEAFFGQGTRLTVV.

The gene calls are TRBV5-4 and TRBJ1-2; 9 bases fit TRBD1. V shed 4 bases and J 7 bases; nucleotides not matched to a gene: 11. CDR1 SGHNT and CDR2 YYREEE come from the germline V gene (reference sequence). The CDR3 consists of 15 residues. CDR3 protein: CASSQIQGALSGYTF. CDR3 DNA sequence: TGTGCCAGCAGCCAGATACAGGGGGCCCTATCTGGCTACACCTTC.

This clone was seen just once. This chain connects TRBV27 to TRBJ2-5; D unclear. In germline, CDR1 is MNHEY, CDR2 SMNVEV (reference sequence). V dropped 5 bases and J dropped 0 bases, with 16 bases sitting between them. The CDR3 runs to 16 residues. The CDR3 sequence is CASSPQVPAYQETQYF. The CDR3 DNA sequence: TGTGCCAGCAGTCCTCAGGTTCCCGCGTACCAAGAGACCCAGTACTTC.

This clone was seen once. The sample carries other DNA sequences with the same CDR3. The rearrangement uses TRBV19 and TRBJ2-5, with D possibly matching TRBD2 (5 bases). The germline V and J ends were trimmed by 8 bases and 5 bases, with 9 bases remaining between them. Looked up from germline, CDR1 is LNHDA and CDR2 is SQIVND (reference sequence). The CDR3 runs 11 residues. The CDR3 sequence is CASGGGETQYF. CDR3 nucleotide sequence: TGTGCCAGTGGAGGTGGGGAGACCCAGTACTTC.

The chain combines TRBV4-1 with TRBJ2-7; TRBD1 matches 7 bases. The CDR3 is 15 amino acids. Trimming took 0 bases from V and 3 from J; bases not matched to a gene: 5. Germline V lookup: CDR1 MGHRA, CDR2 YSYEKL. The CDR3 DNA sequence: TGCGCCAGCAGCCAAGAGGCCAGGGGGTACTACGAGCAGTACTTC. It encodes CASSQEARGYYEQYF.

The chain combines TRBV5-6 with TRBJ1-2; the D gene is possibly TRBD1 (5 bases). The germline V gene encodes CDR1 SGHDT and CDR2 YYEEEE. This CDR3 contains 12 residues. Trimming removed 4 bases at V and 5 bases at J, with 9 bases between. The CDR3 DNA is TGTGCCAGCAGCCCCGGGGGTTATGGCTACACCTTC. It encodes CASSPGGYGYTF.

The chain links TRBV4-1 to TRBJ2-5, with a possible D match to TRBD2 (6 bases). The J call could be wrong; TRBJ2-7 is a better fit for the DNA end. The germline V gene has CDR1 MGHRA and CDR2 YSYEKL. The CDR3 is 16 residues long. The CDR3 reads CASSQDLGRWVYEQYF. The CDR3 region has the DNA TGCGCCAGCAGCCAAGATCTGGGGAGGTGGGTTTACGAGCAGTACTTC.